This T cell receptor beta chain was obtained from a study of human T cells and chemical hapten exposure (dated by TCRdb to the early 2020s). The study in broad terms: For sensitization, 2% DPC in acetone was applied to a roughly 2 cm by roughly 2 cm area of upper inner arm skin. For TCR sequencing, blood came from 25 to 30 alopecia patients at anywhere from one to four time points (pre-sensitization, 2, 6 and 24 weeks). Libraries were combined into a pool for sequencing, and differences in TCR yield between samples came mainly from small differences in library volumes within the pool. Blood was sampled from patients pre-sensitization (week 0) and at 2, 6 and about 24 weeks after DPC sensitization. The mostly female patient cohort included alopecia areata with under or over 50% scalp involvement, alopecia totalis and alopecia universalis. The study tracked peripheral blood TCR repertoire changes in vivo during primary and secondary sensitization to the hapten diphenylcyclopropenone (DPC) in alopecia patients. Weekly therapeutic DPC doses were additionally applied to the scalp of patients throughout the approximately 24-week study period. Patch tests used Finn chambers with 0.01% DPC on the upper back, scored after 6 days by International Contact Dermatitis Research Group standards.

Library construction relied on RACE. TCRdb names NextSeq 500 as the instrument used. During library preparation, unique molecular identifiers were attached to individual cDNA molecules so that TCRs could be counted in a quantitative, reproducible way. Both TCR alpha and TCR beta chains were sequenced from each blood RNA sample. In the original analysis: The median number of TCRs per sample was over 95,000, ranging from roughly 23,224 to 700,000. V, J and CDR3 annotation of the TCR reads was carried out using the Decombinator software suite. For the PS versus PT1 abundance plots, all samples were subsampled to the same number of TCRs (28,000). Expanded TCRs were defined as absent before sensitization and observed at least eight times at the 2-week time point. The public sequencing data were trimmed at Q25 with fastp and processed into clonotypes with MiXCR by TCRdb, which kept only in-frame beta chains. Records with the same CDR3 protein are collapsed into one entry carrying the most frequent genes and DNA. None of the V and J calls come from the authors' own analysis; TCRdb made them. The sample table shows roughly 380,000 distinct CDR3 sequences, and roughly 4.6% are seen once. The ten top clones hold about 2.5% of the sample.

According to the germline V gene, CDR1 reads SGHRS and CDR2 reads YFSETQ. V loses 4 bases of germline sequence and J loses 0 bases, and the interval between the two ends is 15 bases. The cysteine opens and the phenylalanine closes a CDR3 of 16 amino acids. This entry keeps only the CDR3 DNA: 48 bases, framed from base 1. With respect to this clonotype: Its antigen remains undetermined. No qualities accompany the bases; no much larger clone lies one base away.

In the paper's terms, the time point label means: pre-sensitization, week 0. The treatment or condition tag for this specimen amounts to: therapeutic diphenylcyclopropenone sensitization with weekly scalp DPC. Blood at each patch-test visit was drawn before the patch test was applied. Eligible patients were aged 18 to 70, diagnosed with alopecia, deemed suitable for DPC therapy, and excluded if pregnant. Total RNA was isolated from unfractionated whole blood collected in Tempus Blood RNA tubes. What the research found in general, with its limitations: Patch test score was positively correlated with the number of PT1 expanded TCRs, with significance at thresholds 8, 16 and 32 but not at 4. After repeated subsampling, changes were observed in the strength of the expansion versus patch-test correlation and in the threshold at which the correlation became significant. Significantly more large CDR3 similarity clusters were formed by expanded TCRs than by pre-sensitization or healthy control sets, consistent with antigen-driven responses. No change with DPC sensitization was found in the number of TCRs above 1 in 1000 frequency, and no evidence of global repertoire structure alterations was found. Alopecia, a presumed autoimmune disease, was present in all patients, so the immune response of the patients might differ from that of healthy individuals.

Recombination connected TRBV5-1 to TRBJ2-3, and perhaps TRBD1 as D gene, on 6 matching bases. The TCR comes from a woman between 45 and 65 years old with alopecia areata. Some clones in this sample may be carry-over from other donors' samples. The sample consisted of whole blood, taken in connection with sensitization to the hapten diphenylcyclopropenone (DPC). The CDR3: CASSLLQGISTDTQYF. In nucleotide form, the sequence is TGCGCCAGCAGCCTATTACAGGGAATTAGCACAGATACGCAGTATTTT.